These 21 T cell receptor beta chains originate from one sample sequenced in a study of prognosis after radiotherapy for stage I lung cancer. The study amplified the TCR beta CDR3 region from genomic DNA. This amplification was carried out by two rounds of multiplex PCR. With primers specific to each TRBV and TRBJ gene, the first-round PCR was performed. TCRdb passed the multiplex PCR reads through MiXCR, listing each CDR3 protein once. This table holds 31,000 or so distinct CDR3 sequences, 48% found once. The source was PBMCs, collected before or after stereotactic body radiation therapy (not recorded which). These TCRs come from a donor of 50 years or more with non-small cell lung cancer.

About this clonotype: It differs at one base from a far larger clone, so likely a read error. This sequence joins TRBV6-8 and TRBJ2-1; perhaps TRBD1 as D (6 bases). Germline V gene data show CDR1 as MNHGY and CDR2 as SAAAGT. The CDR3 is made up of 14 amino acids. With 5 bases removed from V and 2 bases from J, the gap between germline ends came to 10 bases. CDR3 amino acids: CASSIGQPYNEQFF. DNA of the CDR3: TGTGCCAGCAGTATCGGACAGCCCTACAATGAGCAGTTCTTC.

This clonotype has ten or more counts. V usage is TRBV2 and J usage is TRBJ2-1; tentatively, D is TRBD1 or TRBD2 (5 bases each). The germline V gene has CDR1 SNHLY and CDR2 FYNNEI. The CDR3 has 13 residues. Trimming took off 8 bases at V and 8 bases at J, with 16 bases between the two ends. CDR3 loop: CASGKNQGDEQFF. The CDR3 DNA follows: TGTGCCAGCGGAAAAAACCAGGGAGATGAGCAGTTCTTC.

In DNA form, the CDR3 reads TGTGCCAGCAGCAAGATTCGAACGTTGCGGGTGACTTACAATGAGCAGTTCTTC. It yields the protein CASSKIRTLRVTYNEQFF. This sequence joins TRBV6-2 or TRBV6-3 and TRBJ2-1; a possible D gene is TRBD2 (5 bases). This CDR3 region has 18 residues. The germline V and J ends were trimmed by 6 bases and 4 bases, with 25 bases remaining between them. CDR1 is MNHEY and CDR2 is SVGEGT in the germline V gene.

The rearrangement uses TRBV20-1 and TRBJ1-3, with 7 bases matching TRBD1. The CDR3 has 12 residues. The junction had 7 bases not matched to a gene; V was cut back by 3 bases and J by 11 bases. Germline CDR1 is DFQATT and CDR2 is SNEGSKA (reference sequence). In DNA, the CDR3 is TGCAGTGCTAGTATGGACAGGTTGTCCATATATTTT. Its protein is CSASMDRLSIYF.

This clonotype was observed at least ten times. CDR3 sequence (DNA): TGTGCCAGCAGCTTAGATCGGCCGGGACTAGCAGGCCAAGAGACCCAGTACTTC. This translates into CASSLDRPGLAGQETQYF. This rearrangement joins TRBV11-3 to TRBJ2-5; TRBD2 matches 9 bases. CDR3 length: 18 residues. Germline CDR1 SGHNT, CDR2 YENEEA. The V segment lost 0 bases and the J segment 1 base; nucleotides outside the gene matches: 9.

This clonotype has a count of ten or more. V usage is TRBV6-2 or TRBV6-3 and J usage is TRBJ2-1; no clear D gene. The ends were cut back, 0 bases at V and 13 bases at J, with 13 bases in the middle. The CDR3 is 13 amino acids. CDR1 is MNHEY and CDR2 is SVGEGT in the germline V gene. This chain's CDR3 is CASSYSLKTEQFF. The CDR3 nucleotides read TGTGCCAGCAGTTACTCGTTAAAGACTGAACAGTTCTTC.

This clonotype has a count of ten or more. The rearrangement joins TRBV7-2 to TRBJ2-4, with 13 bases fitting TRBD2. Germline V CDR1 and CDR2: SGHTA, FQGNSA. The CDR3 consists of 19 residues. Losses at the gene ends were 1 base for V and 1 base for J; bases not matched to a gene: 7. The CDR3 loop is CASSLGGLAGWGAKNIQYF. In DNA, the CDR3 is TGTGCCAGCAGCTTAGGGGGACTAGCGGGATGGGGTGCCAAAAACATTCAGTACTTC.

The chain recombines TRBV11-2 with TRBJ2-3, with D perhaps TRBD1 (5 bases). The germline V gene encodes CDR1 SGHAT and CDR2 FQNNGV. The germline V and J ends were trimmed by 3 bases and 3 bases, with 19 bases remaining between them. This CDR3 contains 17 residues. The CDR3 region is CASSFFTGRTPTDTQYF. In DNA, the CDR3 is TGTGCCAGCAGCTTTTTTACAGGCAGGACCCCGACAGATACGCAGTATTTT.

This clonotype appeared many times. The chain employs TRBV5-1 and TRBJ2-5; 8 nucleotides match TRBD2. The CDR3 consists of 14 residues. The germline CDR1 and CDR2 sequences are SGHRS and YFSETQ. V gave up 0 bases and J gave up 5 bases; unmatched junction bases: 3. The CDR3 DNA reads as TGCGCCAGCAGCTTGGCCTTAGCGGGGGAGACCCAGTACTTC. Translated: CASSLALAGETQYF.

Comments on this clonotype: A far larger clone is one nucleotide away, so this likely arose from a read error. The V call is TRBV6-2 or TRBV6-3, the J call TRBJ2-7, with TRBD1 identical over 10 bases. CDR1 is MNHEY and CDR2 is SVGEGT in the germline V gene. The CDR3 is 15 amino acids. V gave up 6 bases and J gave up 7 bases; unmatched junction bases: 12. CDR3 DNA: TGTGCCAGCAGAAAGACAGGGGGCGGGTTGAATGAGCAGTACTTC. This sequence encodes CASRKTGGGLNEQYF.

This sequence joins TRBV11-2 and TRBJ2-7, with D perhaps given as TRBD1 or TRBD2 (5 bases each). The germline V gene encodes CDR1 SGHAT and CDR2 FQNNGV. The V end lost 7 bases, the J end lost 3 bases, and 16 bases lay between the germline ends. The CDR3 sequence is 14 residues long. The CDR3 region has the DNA TGTGCCAGCACCCTAACGGGGCTAGACTACGAGCAGTACTTC. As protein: CASTLTGLDYEQYF.

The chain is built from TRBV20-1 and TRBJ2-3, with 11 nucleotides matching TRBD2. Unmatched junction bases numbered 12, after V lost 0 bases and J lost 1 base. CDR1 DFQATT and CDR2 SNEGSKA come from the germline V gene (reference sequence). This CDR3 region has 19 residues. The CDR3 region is CSARDPGTSGSGGTDTQYF. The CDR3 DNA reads TGCAGTGCTAGAGACCCGGGGACTAGCGGTAGTGGGGGCACAGATACGCAGTATTTT.

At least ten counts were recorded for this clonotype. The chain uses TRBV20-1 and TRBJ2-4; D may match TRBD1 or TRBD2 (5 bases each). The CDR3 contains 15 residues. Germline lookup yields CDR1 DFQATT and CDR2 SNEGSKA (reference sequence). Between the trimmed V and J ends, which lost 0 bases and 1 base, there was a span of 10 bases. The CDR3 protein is CSARELGEAKNIQYF. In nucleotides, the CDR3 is TGCAGTGCTAGAGAGTTGGGGGAGGCCAAAAACATTCAGTACTTC.

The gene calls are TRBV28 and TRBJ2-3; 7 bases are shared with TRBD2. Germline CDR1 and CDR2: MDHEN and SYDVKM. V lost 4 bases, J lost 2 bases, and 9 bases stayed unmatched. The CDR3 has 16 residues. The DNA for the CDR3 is TGTGCCAGCAGTTCTCGTGGTAGCGGGCACACAGATACGCAGTATTTT. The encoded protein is CASSSRGSGHTDTQYF.

Here the CDR3 DNA reads TGTGCCAGCAGCCCAAACAGGGGGCCTGGAAACACCATATATTTT. Protein sequence: CASSPNRGPGNTIYF. J is TRBJ1-3 and V is TRBV11-2, with 9 positions matching TRBD1. Trimming took 5 bases from V and 2 from J; bases not matched to a gene: 4. Per the germline V gene, CDR1 is SGHAT and CDR2 is FQNNGV. The CDR3 extends over 15 amino acids.

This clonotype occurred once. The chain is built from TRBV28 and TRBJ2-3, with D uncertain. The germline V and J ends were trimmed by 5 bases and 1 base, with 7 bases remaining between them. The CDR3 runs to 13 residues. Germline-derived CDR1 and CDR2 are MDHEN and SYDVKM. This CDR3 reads CASSRPGTDTQYF. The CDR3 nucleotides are TGTGCCAGCAGTCGCCCGGGCACAGATACGCAGTATTTT.

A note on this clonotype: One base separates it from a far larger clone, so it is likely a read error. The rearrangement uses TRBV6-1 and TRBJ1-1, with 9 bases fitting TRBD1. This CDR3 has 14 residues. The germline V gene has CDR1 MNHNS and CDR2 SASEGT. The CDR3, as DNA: TGTTCCAGCAGTTTCGTACAGGGGGCGACTGAAGCTTTCTTT. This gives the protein CSSSFVQGATEAFF.

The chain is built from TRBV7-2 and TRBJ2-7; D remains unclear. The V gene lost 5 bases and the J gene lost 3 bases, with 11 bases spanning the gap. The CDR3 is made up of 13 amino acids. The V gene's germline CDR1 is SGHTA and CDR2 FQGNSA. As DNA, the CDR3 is TGTGCCAGCAGCCCTCGACCGGACTACGAGCAGTACTTC. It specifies CASSPRPDYEQYF.

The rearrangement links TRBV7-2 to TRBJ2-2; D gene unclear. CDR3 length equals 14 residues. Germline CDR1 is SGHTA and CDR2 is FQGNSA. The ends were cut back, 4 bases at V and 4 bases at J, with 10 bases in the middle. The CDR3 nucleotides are TGTGCCAGCAGCTCCCAGTGTGGCACCGGGGAGCTGTTTTTT. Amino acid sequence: CASSSQCGTGELFF.

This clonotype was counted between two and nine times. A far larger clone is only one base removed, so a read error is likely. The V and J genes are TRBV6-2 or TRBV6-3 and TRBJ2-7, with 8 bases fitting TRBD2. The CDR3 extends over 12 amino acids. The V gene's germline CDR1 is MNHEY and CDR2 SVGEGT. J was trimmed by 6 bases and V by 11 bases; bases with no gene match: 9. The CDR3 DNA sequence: TGTGCCGGCGGGGGGAGTGGTAGCGAGCAGTACTTC. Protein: CAGGGSGSEQYF.

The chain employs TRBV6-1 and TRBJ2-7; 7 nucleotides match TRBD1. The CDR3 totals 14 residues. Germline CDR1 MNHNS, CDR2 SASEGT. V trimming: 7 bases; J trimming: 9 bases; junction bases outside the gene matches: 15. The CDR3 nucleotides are TGTGCCAGCATCGAAGGTGGGGACAGTGACGGGCAGTACTTC. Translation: CASIEGGDSDGQYF.